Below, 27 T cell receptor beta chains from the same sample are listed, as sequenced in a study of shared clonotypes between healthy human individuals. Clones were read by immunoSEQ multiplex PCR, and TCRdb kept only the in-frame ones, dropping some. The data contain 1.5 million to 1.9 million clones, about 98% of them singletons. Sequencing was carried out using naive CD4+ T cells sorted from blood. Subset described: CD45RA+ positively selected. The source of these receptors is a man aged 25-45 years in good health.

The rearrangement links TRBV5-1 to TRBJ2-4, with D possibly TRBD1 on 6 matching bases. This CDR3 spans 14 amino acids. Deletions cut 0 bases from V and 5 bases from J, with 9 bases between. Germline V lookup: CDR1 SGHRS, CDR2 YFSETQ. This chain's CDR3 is CASSLGQDQNIQYF. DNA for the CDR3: TGCGCCAGCAGCTTGGGACAGGACCAAAACATTCAGTACTTC.

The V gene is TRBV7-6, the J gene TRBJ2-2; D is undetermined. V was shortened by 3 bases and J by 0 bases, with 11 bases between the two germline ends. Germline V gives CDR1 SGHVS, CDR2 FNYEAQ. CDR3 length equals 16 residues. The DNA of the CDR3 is TGTGCCAGCAGCTTGGCTACGTTCGCGAACACCGGGGAGCTGTTTTTT. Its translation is CASSLATFANTGELFF.

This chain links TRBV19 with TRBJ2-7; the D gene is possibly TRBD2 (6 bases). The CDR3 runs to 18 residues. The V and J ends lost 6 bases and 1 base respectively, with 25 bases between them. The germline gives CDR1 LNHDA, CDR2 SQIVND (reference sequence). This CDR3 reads CASSMVTITSRASYEQYF. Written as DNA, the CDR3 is TGTGCCAGTAGCATGGTCACTATAACTAGCCGCGCTTCCTACGAGCAGTACTTC.

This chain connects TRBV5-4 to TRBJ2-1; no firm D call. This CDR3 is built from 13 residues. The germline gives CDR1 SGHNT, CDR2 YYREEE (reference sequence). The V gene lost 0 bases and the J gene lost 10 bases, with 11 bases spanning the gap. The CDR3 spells CASSLGQPREQFF. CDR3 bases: TGTGCCAGCAGCTTGGGGCAGCCGAGGGAGCAGTTCTTC.

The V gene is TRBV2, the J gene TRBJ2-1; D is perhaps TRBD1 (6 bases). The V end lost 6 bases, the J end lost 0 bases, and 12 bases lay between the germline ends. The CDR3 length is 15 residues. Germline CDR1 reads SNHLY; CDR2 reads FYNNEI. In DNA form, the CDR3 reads TGTGCCAGCAGGCGCGGACAGAGCTCCTACAATGAGCAGTTCTTC. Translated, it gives CASRRGQSSYNEQFF.

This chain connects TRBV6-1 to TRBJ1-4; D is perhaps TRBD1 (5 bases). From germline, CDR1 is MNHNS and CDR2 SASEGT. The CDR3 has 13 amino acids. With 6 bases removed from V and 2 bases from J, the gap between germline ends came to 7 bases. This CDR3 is CASRRDTNEKLFF. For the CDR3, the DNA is TGTGCCAGCAGGCGGGACACTAATGAAAAACTGTTTTTT.

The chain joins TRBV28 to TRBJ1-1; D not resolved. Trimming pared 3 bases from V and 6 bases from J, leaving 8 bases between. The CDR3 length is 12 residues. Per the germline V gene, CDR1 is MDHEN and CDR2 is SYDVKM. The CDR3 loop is CASSLVAAEAFF. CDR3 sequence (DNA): TGTGCCAGCAGTTTGGTCGCGGCTGAAGCTTTCTTT.

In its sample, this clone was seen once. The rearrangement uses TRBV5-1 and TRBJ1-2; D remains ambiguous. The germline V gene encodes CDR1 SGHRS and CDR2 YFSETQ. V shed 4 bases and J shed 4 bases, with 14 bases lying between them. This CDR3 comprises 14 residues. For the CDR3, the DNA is TGCGCCAGCAGCCCCGGGAACGACGGCTATGGCTACACCTTC. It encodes CASSPGNDGYGYTF.

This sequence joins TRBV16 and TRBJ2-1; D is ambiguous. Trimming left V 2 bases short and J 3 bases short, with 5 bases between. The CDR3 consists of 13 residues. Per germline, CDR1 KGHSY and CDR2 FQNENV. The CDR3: CASSQGVYNEQFF. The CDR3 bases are TGTGCCAGCAGCCAAGGGGTCTACAATGAGCAGTTCTTC. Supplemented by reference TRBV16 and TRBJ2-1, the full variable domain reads GEEVAQTPKHLVRGEGQKAKLYCAPIKGHSYVFWYQQVLKNEFKFLISFQNENVFDETGMPKERFSAKCLPNSPCSLEIQATKLEDSAVYFCASSQGVYNEQFFGPGTRLTVL.

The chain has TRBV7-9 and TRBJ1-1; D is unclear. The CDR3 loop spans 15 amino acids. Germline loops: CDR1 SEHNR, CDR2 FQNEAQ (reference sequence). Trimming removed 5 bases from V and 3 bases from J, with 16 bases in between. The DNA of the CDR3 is TGTGCCAGCAGCCCGCCGGGTTCCGAGGACACTGAAGCTTTCTTT. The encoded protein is CASSPPGSEDTEAFF. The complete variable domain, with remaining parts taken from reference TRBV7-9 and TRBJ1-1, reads DTGVSQNPRHKITKRGQNVTFRCDPISEHNRLYWYRQTLGQGPEFLTYFQNEAQLEKSRLLSDRFSAERPKGSFSTLEIQRTEQGDSAMYLCASSPPGSEDTEAFFGQGTRLTVV.

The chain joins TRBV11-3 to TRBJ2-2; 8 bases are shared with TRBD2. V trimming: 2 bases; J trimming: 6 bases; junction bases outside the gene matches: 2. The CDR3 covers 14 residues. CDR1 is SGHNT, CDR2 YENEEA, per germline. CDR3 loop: CASSLRAGAGELFF. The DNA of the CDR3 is TGTGCCAGCAGCTTACGAGCGGGAGCCGGGGAGCTGTTTTTT.

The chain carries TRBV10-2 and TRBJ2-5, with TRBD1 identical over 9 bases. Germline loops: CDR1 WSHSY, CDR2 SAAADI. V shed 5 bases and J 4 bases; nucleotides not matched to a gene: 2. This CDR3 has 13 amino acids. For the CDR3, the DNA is TGCGCCAGCAGTCACAGGGGGCGAGAGACCCAGTACTTC. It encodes CASSHRGRETQYF.

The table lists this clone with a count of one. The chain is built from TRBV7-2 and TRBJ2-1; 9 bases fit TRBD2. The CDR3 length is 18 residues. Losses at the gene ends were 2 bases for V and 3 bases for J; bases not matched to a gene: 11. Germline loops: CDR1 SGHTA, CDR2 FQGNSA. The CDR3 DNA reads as TGTGCCAGCAGCTTACGAGCGGGAGGAGCCGAGGGCTACAATGAGCAGTTCTTC. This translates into CASSLRAGGAEGYNEQFF.

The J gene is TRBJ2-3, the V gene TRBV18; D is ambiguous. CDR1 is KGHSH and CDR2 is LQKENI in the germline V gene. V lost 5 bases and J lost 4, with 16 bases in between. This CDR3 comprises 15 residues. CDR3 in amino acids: CASSGAPSVADTQYF. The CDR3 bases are TGTGCCAGCTCAGGCGCCCCGAGCGTCGCAGATACGCAGTATTTT.

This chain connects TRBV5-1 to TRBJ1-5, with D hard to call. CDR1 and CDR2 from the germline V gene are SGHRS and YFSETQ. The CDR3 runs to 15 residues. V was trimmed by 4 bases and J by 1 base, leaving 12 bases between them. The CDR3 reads CASSQVGSSNQPQHF. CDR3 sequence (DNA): TGCGCCAGCAGCCAAGTGGGGTCCAGCAATCAGCCCCAGCATTTT.

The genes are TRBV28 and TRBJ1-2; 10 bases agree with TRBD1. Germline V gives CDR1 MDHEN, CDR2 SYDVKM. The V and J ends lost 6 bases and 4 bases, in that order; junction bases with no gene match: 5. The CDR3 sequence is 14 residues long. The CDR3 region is CASREGQGLYGYTF. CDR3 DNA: TGTGCCAGCAGGGAGGGACAGGGGCTCTATGGCTACACCTTC.

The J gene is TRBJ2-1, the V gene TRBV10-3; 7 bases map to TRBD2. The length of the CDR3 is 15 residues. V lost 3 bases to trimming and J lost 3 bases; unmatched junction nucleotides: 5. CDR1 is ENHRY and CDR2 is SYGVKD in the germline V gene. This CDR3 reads CAISDWLADYNEQFF. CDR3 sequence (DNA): TGTGCCATCAGTGACTGGCTAGCGGACTACAATGAGCAGTTCTTC.

This chain's CDR3 is CASYRDRPYNEQFF. The CDR3 coding sequence is TGTGCCAGCTACAGGGACAGGCCCTACAATGAGCAGTTCTTC. The chain couples TRBV5-6 to TRBJ2-1; 8 bases map to TRBD1. Trimming took 7 bases from V and 2 from J; bases not matched to a gene: 5. Germline V gives CDR1 SGHDT, CDR2 YYEEEE. The CDR3 extends over 14 amino acids.

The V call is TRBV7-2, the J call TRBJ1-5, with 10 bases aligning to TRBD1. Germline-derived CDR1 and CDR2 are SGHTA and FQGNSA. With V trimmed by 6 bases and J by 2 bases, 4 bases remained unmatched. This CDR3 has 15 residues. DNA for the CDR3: TGTGCCAGCAGGGGGACAGGGGTGGGCAATCAGCCCCAGCATTTT. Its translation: CASRGTGVGNQPQHF.

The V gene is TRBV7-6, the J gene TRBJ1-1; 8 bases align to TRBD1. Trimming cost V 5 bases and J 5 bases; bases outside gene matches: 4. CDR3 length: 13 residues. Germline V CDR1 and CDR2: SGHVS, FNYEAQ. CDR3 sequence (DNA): TGTGCCAGCAGCCGGGACAGGACTACTGAAGCTTTCTTT. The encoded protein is CASSRDRTTEAFF.

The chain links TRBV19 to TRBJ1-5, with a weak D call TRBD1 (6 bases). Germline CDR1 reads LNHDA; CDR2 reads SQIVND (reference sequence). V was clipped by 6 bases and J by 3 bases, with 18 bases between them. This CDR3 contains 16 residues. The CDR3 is CASRIQGSVSNQPQHF. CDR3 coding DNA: TGTGCCAGTAGGATACAGGGATCTGTTTCCAATCAGCCCCAGCATTTT.

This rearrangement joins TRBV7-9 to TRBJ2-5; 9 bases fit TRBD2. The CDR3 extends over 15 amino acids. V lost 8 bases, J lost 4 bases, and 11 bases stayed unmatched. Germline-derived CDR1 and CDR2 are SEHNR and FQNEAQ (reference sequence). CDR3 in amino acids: CASAPLAGAAETQYF. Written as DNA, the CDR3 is TGTGCCAGCGCCCCGTTAGCGGGAGCCGCAGAGACCCAGTACTTC.

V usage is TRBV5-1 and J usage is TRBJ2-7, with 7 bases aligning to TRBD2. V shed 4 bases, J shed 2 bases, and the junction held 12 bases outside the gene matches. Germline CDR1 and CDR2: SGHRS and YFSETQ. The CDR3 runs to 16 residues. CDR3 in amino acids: CASSPGAGERTYEQYF. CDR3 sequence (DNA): TGCGCCAGCAGCCCCGGGGCGGGGGAGCGAACCTACGAGCAGTACTTC.

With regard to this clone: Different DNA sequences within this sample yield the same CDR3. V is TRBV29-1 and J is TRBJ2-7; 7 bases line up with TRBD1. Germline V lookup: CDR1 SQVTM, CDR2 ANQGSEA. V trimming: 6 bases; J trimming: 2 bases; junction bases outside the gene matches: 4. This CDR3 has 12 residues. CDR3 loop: CSVGDRAYEQYF. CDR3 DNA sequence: TGCAGCGTGGGCGACAGGGCCTACGAGCAGTACTTC.

Here the CDR3 DNA reads TGTGCCAGCAGTCAAATCGGACAGGGGCGATTTGATGGCTACACCTTC. Encoded protein: CASSQIGQGRFDGYTF. V gene TRBV6-6 combines with J gene TRBJ1-2; TRBD1 aligns across 9 bases. The germline V gene encodes CDR1 MNHNY and CDR2 SVGAGI (reference sequence). Trimming took 5 bases from V and 6 from J; bases not matched to a gene: 13. This CDR3 region has 16 residues.

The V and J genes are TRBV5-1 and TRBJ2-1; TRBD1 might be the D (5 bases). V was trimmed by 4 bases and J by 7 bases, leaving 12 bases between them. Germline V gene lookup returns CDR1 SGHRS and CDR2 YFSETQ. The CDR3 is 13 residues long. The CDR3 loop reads CASSHVQGNEQFF. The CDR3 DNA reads TGCGCCAGCAGCCACGTCCAGGGAAATGAGCAGTTCTTC.

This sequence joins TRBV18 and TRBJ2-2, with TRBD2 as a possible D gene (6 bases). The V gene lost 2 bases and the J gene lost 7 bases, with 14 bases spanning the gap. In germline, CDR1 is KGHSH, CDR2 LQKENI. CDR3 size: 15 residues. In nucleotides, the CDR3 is TGTGCCAGCTCACCAGGGGCGGGATCCATCGGGGAGCTGTTTTTT. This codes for CASSPGAGSIGELFF.